The sequence of this T cell receptor beta chain was determined in a study of shared clonotypes between healthy human individuals. Across the study: Aged between 18 and 49, the donors were a couple of women and three men.

Sequencing was performed with immunoSEQ multiplex PCR; in TCRdb, only in-frame clones are kept and a portion is missing. The sample has about 1 million clones, about 75% seen once; the top ten hold 1.4%. Germline CDR1 reads SGHDT; CDR2 reads YYEEEE. CDR3 length: 16 amino acids. V lost 1 base to trimming and J lost 6 bases, with 16 bases between them. Details on this clone: Its antigen remains unidentified.

Study observations and caveats: The study found lower generation probabilities in non-shared clonotypes than in those shared by all four donors. Rarefaction analysis demonstrated incomplete sorted-subset sequencing notwithstanding large depth.

The V call is TRBV5-6, the J call TRBJ2-2; no clear D gene. This receptor was taken from a man aged 18 to 30 in good health. The sample comprised memory CD4+ T cells sorted from blood. Subset specified: CD45RA-negative fraction. The CDR3 loop is CASSLYAFSGSGELFF. CDR3 nucleotides: TGTGCCAGCAGCTTGTATGCGTTCAGTGGGTCCGGGGAGCTGTTTTTT.